Each of the 30 T cell receptor beta chains below was sequenced from the same sample in a study of T cells in Graves' hyperthyroidism and ophthalmopathy. TCR beta CDR3 regions were amplified from RNA transcripts. The HTBI primer set drove a first-round RT-PCR of the TCR CDR3. From the multiplex PCR reads, TCRdb called clonotypes with MiXCR, one entry per CDR3 protein. The sample contains 500,000 to 700,000 distinct CDR3 sequences, about a sixth of which appear only once. Material for sequencing was blood. The source of these receptors is a woman between 18 and 29 years old with Graves' hyperthyroidism.

This clonotype was observed a handful of times. CDR3 sequence: CASSQEQGPTNEKLFF. The DNA of the CDR3 is TGCGCCAGCAGCCAAGAACAGGGACCAACTAATGAAAAACTGTTTTTT. This rearrangement joins TRBV4-3 to TRBJ1-4; D is perhaps TRBD1 (6 bases). The CDR3 is made up of 16 amino acids. V lost 0 bases, J lost 0 bases, and 8 bases lay in between. Germline lookup yields CDR1 LGHNA and CDR2 YSLEER.

This clonotype was recorded a few times. The J gene is TRBJ1-5, the V gene TRBV28, with 10 bases matching TRBD1. CDR3 length: 15 amino acids. J was trimmed by 4 bases and V by 4 bases; bases with no gene match: 4. Germline V CDR1 and CDR2: MDHEN, SYDVKM. CDR3 DNA sequence: TGTGCCAGCAGTTCCGGGGGACAGGGGAATCAGCCCCAGCATTTT. It yields the protein CASSSGGQGNQPQHF.

This chain uses TRBV7-3 with TRBJ2-1, with D tentatively TRBD1 (8 bases). CDR3 length: 14 amino acids. Germline CDR1 SGHTA, CDR2 FQGTGA. V lost 5 bases and J 8 bases, leaving 16 bases between the germline ends. DNA of the CDR3: TGTGCCAGCAGCAACAGGGGGGGAGGCGATGAGCAGTTCTTC. Its translation is CASSNRGGGDEQFF.

J is TRBJ2-5 and V is TRBV7-9, with D tentatively TRBD2 (6 bases). The CDR3 length is 15 residues. The germline CDR1 and CDR2 sequences are SEHNR and FQNEAQ (reference sequence). With 2 bases removed from V and 4 bases from J, the gap between germline ends came to 14 bases. CDR3 protein: CASSLSFDGGETQYF. CDR3 coding DNA: TGTGCCAGCAGCTTATCCTTTGACGGGGGAGAGACCCAGTACTTC.

The table lists this clonotype with many counts. This chain joins TRBV7-3 and TRBJ2-1; TRBD2 agrees at 9 bases. Losses at the gene ends were 6 bases for V and 4 bases for J; bases not matched to a gene: 7. The CDR3 has 15 amino acids. CDR1 is SGHTA and CDR2 is FQGTGA in the germline V gene. CDR3 residues: CASSLLAGAYNEQFF. The DNA of the CDR3 is TGTGCCAGCAGTTTATTAGCGGGGGCGTACAATGAGCAGTTCTTC.

This clonotype was seen at least ten times. The chain carries TRBV12-3 or TRBV12-4 and TRBJ1-1; the D is unclear. The CDR3 runs to 16 residues. The V gene lost 0 bases and the J gene lost 3 bases, with 14 bases spanning the gap. CDR3 nucleotides: TGTGCCAGCAGTTTAGCGCCTGGGGTCCATGACACTGAAGCTTTCTTT. Protein sequence: CASSLAPGVHDTEAFF.

V gene TRBV7-9 combines with J gene TRBJ2-7; a weak D match, TRBD2 (5 bases). Looked up from germline, CDR1 is SEHNR and CDR2 is FQNEAQ (reference sequence). Trimming stripped 4 bases from V and 6 bases from J, with 16 bases between. There are 14 residues in the CDR3. CDR3 in DNA: TGTGCCAGCAGCTGGGGAGAGGTCAACTGCGAGCAGTACTTC. It specifies CASSWGEVNCEQYF.

This clonotype came up many times. The V and J genes are TRBV3-1 and TRBJ2-5; D possibly corresponds to TRBD1 (6 bases). Germline CDR1 LGHDT, CDR2 YNNKEL (reference sequence). The V end was cut by 4 bases, the J end by 5 bases, with 20 bases between. The CDR3 covers 16 residues. The CDR3 DNA reads as TGTGCCAGCAGCCCCACGAGGATTGGGGGCGCGGAGACCCAGTACTTC. Translated, it gives CASSPTRIGGAETQYF.

This clonotype occurred many times. The chain joins TRBV20-1 to TRBJ2-1; D perhaps matches TRBD2 (6 bases). This CDR3 comprises 13 residues. The V end lost 3 bases, the J end lost 9 bases, and 15 bases lay between the germline ends. Germline loops: CDR1 DFQATT, CDR2 SNEGSKA (reference sequence). The CDR3 sequence: CSARKREYSEQFF. The CDR3 region has the DNA TGCAGTGCTAGGAAACGGGAGTATTCTGAGCAGTTCTTC.

V is TRBV29-1 and J is TRBJ1-2; TRBD1 aligns across 7 bases. The CDR3 is made up of 11 amino acids. The germline CDR1 and CDR2 sequences are SQVTM and ANQGSEA. Trimming took 7 bases from V and 4 from J; bases not matched to a gene: 3. Written as DNA, the CDR3 is TGCAGCGCTCGGGACAGCTATGGCTACACCTTC. Translated: CSARDSYGYTF.

The chain recombines TRBV30 with TRBJ2-7; 8 nucleotides line up with TRBD2. The CDR3 runs 13 residues. V lost 1 base to trimming and J lost 5 bases; unmatched junction nucleotides: 4. The germline gives CDR1 GTSNPN, CDR2 SVGIG (reference sequence). DNA of the CDR3: TGTGCCTGGAGTGCGGGAGGGGAGGACGAGCAGTACTTC. Translation gives CAWSAGGEDEQYF.

Ten or more counts support this clonotype. V usage is TRBV28 and J usage is TRBJ1-5; perhaps TRBD1 as D (5 bases). The length of the CDR3 is 17 residues. CDR1 MDHEN and CDR2 SYDVKM come from the germline V gene. V lost 5 bases to trimming and J lost 5 bases, with 22 bases between them. DNA of the CDR3: TGTGCCAGCAGTCCCTCCTTGGGACTGCAGCGGCATCAGCCCCAGCATTTT. This gives the protein CASSPSLGLQRHQPQHF.

This clonotype has just one count. A much larger clone lies a single base off, so this may be a read error. This chain connects TRBV20-1 to TRBJ2-5; no clear D gene. This CDR3 is built from 14 residues. The V end lost 6 bases, the J end lost 5 bases, and 19 bases lay between the germline ends. Germline CDR1 and CDR2: DFQATT and SNEGSKA (reference sequence). The CDR3 here is CSAAWGSPEETQYF. For the CDR3, the DNA is TGCAGTGCGGCTTGGGGTAGCCCCGAGGAGACCCAGTACTTC.

This clonotype was seen only a few times. The rearrangement uses TRBV10-2 and TRBJ1-5; the D gene is possibly TRBD1 (6 bases). V gave up 0 bases and J gave up 5 bases, with 8 bases separating them. Germline V gene lookup returns CDR1 WSHSY and CDR2 SAAADI. CDR3 length: 14 residues. CDR3 protein: CASSESDSDQPQHF. CDR3 nucleotides: TGCGCCAGCAGTGAGTCGGACAGCGATCAGCCCCAGCATTTT.

Ten or more counts support this clonotype. This chain joins TRBV30 and TRBJ2-5; D is possibly TRBD1 or TRBD2 (5 bases each). Trimming left V 0 bases short and J 5 bases short, with 16 bases between. The CDR3 length is 15 residues. Germline assignment: CDR1 GTSNPN and CDR2 SVGIG (reference sequence). The CDR3, as DNA: TGTGCCTGGAGTGTAACAGGACGGGATCGGGAGACCCAGTACTTC. This translates into CAWSVTGRDRETQYF.

This clonotype was observed a few times. The V call is TRBV28, the J call TRBJ2-7, with 9 bases aligning to TRBD1. Germline loops: CDR1 MDHEN, CDR2 SYDVKM. The CDR3 contains 15 residues. The J segment lost 5 bases and the V segment lost 3 bases, leaving 8 bases of the junction unmatched. In nucleotides, the CDR3 is TGTGCCAGCAGTTTCTACGGGACAGGGTCGAACGAGCAGTACTTC. Protein sequence: CASSFYGTGSNEQYF.

Many counts were recorded for this clonotype. This rearrangement joins TRBV28 to TRBJ2-1, with 12 nucleotides matching TRBD2. The CDR3 runs to 16 residues. Germline CDR1 is MDHEN and CDR2 is SYDVKM. After removal of 3 bases from V and 4 bases from J, the junction contained 4 bases not matched to a gene. The CDR3 reads CASSLTSGSSYNEQFF. In DNA, the CDR3 is TGTGCCAGCAGTTTGACTAGCGGGAGCAGTTACAATGAGCAGTTCTTC.

This clonotype showed up just a few times. This sequence joins TRBV30 and TRBJ2-3; 9 bases fit TRBD2. After removal of 6 bases from V and 4 bases from J, the junction contained 5 bases not matched to a gene. CDR1 is GTSNPN and CDR2 is SVGIG in the germline V gene (reference sequence). CDR3 length: 13 amino acids. The chain's CDR3 is CACGLASADTQYF. CDR3 nucleotide sequence: TGTGCCTGTGGACTAGCGAGCGCAGATACGCAGTATTTT.

The chain's CDR3 is CASSYSPGTVINSPLHF. The CDR3 bases are TGTGCCAGCAGTTACTCACCCGGGACAGTAATTAATTCACCCCTCCACTTT. V is TRBV6-6 and J is TRBJ1-6, with 7 positions matching TRBD1. From germline, CDR1 is MNHNY and CDR2 SVGAGI (reference sequence). V dropped 0 bases and J dropped 6; count of bases not matched to a gene: 8. The CDR3 spans 17 residues.

This clonotype was detected many times. This chain connects TRBV18 to TRBJ1-1; TRBD1 agrees at 8 bases. V gave up 3 bases and J gave up 0 bases; unmatched junction bases: 6. The germline gives CDR1 KGHSH, CDR2 LQKENI. The CDR3 is made up of 16 amino acids. The CDR3 loop is CASSPRTGWVNTEAFF. CDR3 DNA sequence: TGTGCCAGCTCACCTAGGACAGGGTGGGTGAACACTGAAGCTTTCTTT.

This clonotype was recorded at least ten times. The V gene is TRBV28, the J gene TRBJ2-1; D tentatively fits TRBD1 or TRBD2 (7 bases each). Trimming stripped 0 bases from V and 7 bases from J, with 13 bases between. The CDR3 has 15 amino acids. The germline gives CDR1 MDHEN, CDR2 SYDVKM. In nucleotides, the CDR3 is TGTGCCAGCAGTTTATGGGGCAGGGGGGGTAATGAGCAGTTCTTC. Translating it yields CASSLWGRGGNEQFF.

This clonotype was observed a handful of times. The chain employs TRBV18 and TRBJ1-5; D possibly corresponds to TRBD1 (6 bases). V was trimmed by 6 bases and J by 1 base, leaving 13 bases between them. The CDR3 loop spans 15 amino acids. In germline, CDR1 is KGHSH, CDR2 LQKENI. The CDR3 DNA reads TGTGCCAGCTCTATGGGCACAGGGAGCAATCAGCCCCAGCATTTT. Protein: CASSMGTGSNQPQHF.

The chain carries TRBV6-1 and TRBJ1-1; perhaps TRBD1 as D (5 bases). Germline V gene sequence: CDR1 MNHNS, CDR2 SASEGT. With 2 bases removed from V and 1 base from J, the gap between germline ends came to 20 bases. This CDR3 is built from 18 residues. CDR3 coding DNA: TGTGCCAGCAGTGAAATTGTGGCAGGGTCACCGAGGAACACTGAAGCTTTCTTT. As protein: CASSEIVAGSPRNTEAFF.

This clonotype has only a few counts. The J gene is TRBJ1-4, the V gene TRBV5-1; TRBD1 is a possible D gene (6 bases). This CDR3 has 14 residues. CDR1 and CDR2 (germline): SGHRS, YFSETQ. Trimming left V 0 bases short and J 6 bases short, with 9 bases between. The CDR3: CASSLEQGYEKLFF. CDR3 nucleotide sequence: TGCGCCAGCAGCTTGGAACAGGGTTATGAAAAACTGTTTTTT.

The V call is TRBV24-1, the J call TRBJ2-7, with D perhaps TRBD1 (5 bases). Trimming left V 11 bases short and J 2 bases short, with 21 bases between. CDR1 and CDR2 (germline): KGHDR, SFDVKD. The CDR3 extends over 15 amino acids. CDR3 DNA sequence: TGTGCCAGCCAGTGTCCAGGGTCGGTGACCTACGAGCAGTACTTC. Encoded protein: CASQCPGSVTYEQYF.

This clonotype was counted ten times or more. This sequence joins TRBV5-1 and TRBJ2-3, with 8 bases aligning to TRBD1. Looked up from germline, CDR1 is SGHRS and CDR2 is YFSETQ. Trimming removed 5 bases from V and 2 bases from J; junction bases left unmatched: 4. This CDR3 is built from 14 residues. The CDR3 bases are TGCGCCAGCAGGAGACAGGGGAACACAGATACGCAGTATTTT. Translating it yields CASRRQGNTDTQYF.

The chain joins TRBV20-1 to TRBJ1-6; no firm D call. The CDR3 covers 17 residues. Trimming removed 3 bases from V and 7 bases from J, with 22 bases in between. The V gene's germline CDR1 is DFQATT and CDR2 SNEGSKA (reference sequence). CDR3 protein: CSASPTGRRRVNSPLHF. For the CDR3, the DNA is TGCAGTGCTAGCCCAACGGGCAGGAGGCGTGTGAATTCACCCCTCCACTTT.

This chain joins TRBV4-1 and TRBJ2-1; TRBD1 might be the D (6 bases). Germline CDR1 and CDR2: MGHRA and YSYEKL. CDR3 length: 17 residues. V was cut by 4 bases and J by 0 bases, with 16 bases left in between. The DNA for the CDR3 is TGCGCCAGCAGCCCGTACTACAGGGAGAGCTCCTACAATGAGCAGTTCTTC. Translation gives CASSPYYRESSYNEQFF.

The table lists this clonotype with many counts. This chain uses TRBV3-1 with TRBJ2-7; TRBD1 aligns across 9 bases. V was clipped by 4 bases and J by 3 bases; unmatched bases: 7. CDR1 and CDR2 (germline): LGHDT, YNNKEL (reference sequence). The CDR3 loop spans 15 amino acids. The chain's CDR3 is CASSLRSDRGYEQYF. CDR3 nucleotide sequence: TGTGCCAGCAGCCTTCGGTCGGACAGGGGCTACGAGCAGTACTTC.

This clonotype was recorded a few times. The chain uses TRBV19 and TRBJ2-2; 8 bases match TRBD1. This CDR3 has 16 residues. V was clipped by 6 bases and J by 0 bases; unmatched bases: 6. CDR1 LNHDA and CDR2 SQIVND come from the germline V gene (reference sequence). This CDR3 is CASRPTGGPNTGELFF. In nucleotides, the CDR3 is TGTGCCAGTAGGCCTACAGGGGGTCCGAACACCGGGGAGCTGTTTTTT.